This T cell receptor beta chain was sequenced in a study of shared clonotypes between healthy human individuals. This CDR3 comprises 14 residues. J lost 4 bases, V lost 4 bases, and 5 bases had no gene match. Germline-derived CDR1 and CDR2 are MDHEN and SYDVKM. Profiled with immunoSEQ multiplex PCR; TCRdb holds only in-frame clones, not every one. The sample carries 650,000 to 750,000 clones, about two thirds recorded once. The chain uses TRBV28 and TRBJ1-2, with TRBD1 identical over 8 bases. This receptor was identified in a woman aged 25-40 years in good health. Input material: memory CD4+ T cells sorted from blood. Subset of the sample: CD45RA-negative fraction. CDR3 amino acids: CASSSQGASYGYTF. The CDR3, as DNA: TGTGCCAGCAGTTCTCAGGGGGCAAGCTATGGCTACACCTTC.